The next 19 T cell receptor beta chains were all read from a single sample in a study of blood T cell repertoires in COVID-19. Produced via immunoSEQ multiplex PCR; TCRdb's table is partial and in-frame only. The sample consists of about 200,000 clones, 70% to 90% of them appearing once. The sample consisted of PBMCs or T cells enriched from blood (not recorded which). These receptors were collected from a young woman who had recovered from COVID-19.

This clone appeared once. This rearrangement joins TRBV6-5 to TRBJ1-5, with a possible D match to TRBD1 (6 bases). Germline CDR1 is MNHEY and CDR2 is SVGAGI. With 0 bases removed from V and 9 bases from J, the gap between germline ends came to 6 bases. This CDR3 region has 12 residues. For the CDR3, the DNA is TGTGCCAGCAGTTACTCAGGGGGGCCCCAGCATTTT. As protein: CASSYSGGPQHF.

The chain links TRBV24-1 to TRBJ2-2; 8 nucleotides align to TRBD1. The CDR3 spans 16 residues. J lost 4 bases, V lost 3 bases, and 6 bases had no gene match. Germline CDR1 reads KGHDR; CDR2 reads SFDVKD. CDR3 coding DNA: TGTGCCACCAGTGATCCGAGGACAGGGCGCACCGGGGAGCTGTTTTTT. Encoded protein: CATSDPRTGRTGELFF.

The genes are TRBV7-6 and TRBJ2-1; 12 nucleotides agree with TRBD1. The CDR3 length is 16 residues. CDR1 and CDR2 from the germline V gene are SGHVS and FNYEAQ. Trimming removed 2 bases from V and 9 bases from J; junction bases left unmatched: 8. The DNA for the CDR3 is TGTGCCAGCAGCTTATATGGGACAGGGGGCTTAAGTGAGCAGTTCTTC. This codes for CASSLYGTGGLSEQFF.

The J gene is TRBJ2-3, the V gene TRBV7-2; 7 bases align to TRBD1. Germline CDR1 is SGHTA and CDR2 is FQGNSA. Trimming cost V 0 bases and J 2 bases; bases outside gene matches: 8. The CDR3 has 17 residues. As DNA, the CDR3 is TGTGCCAGCAGCTTAGCCCGTACAGGGGCCCACACAGATACGCAGTATTTT. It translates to CASSLARTGAHTDTQYF.

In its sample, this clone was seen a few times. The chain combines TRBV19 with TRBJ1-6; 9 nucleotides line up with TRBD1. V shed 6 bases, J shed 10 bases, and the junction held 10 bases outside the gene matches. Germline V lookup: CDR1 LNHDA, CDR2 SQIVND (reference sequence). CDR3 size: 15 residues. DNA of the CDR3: TGTGCCAGTAGCCCCGGGGACAGGGCTGCCTCACCCCTCCACTTT. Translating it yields CASSPGDRAASPLHF.

The CDR3 sequence is CAISYRDVSTEAFF. CDR3 nucleotide sequence: TGTGCCATCAGCTACAGGGATGTGTCCACTGAAGCTTTCTTT. This chain links TRBV10-3 with TRBJ1-1; a possible D gene is TRBD1 (6 bases). Deletions cut 6 bases from V and 4 bases from J, with 15 bases between. The germline CDR1 and CDR2 sequences are ENHRY and SYGVKD. The CDR3 extends over 14 amino acids.

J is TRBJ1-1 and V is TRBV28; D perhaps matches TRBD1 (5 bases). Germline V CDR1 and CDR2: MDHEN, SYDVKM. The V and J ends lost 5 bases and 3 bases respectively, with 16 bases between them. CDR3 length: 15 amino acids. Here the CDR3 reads CASSPPLPGDTEAFF. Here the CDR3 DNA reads TGTGCCAGCAGTCCACCTTTGCCGGGGGACACTGAAGCTTTCTTT.

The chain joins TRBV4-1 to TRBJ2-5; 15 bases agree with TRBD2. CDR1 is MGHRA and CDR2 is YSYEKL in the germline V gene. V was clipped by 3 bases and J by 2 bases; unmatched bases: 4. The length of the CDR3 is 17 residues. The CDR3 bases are TGCGCCAGCAGCCAGGGGACTAGCGGGGGGCCTCAAGAGACCCAGTACTTC. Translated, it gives CASSQGTSGGPQETQYF.

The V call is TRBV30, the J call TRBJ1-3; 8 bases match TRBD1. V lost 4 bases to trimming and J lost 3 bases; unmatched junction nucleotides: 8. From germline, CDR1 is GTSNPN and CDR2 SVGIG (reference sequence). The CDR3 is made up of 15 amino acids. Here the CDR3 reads CAWNEQGVSGNTIYF. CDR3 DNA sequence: TGTGCCTGGAACGAACAGGGGGTTAGTGGAAACACCATATATTTT.

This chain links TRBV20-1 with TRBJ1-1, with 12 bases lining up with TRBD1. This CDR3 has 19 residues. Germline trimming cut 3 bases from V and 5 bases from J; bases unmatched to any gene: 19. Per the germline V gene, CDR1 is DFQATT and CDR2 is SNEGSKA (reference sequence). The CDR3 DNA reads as TGCAGTGCTAGTCCAGTTCCCAGGGGACAGGGGGCGCGAGGGACTGAAGCTTTCTTT. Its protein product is CSASPVPRGQGARGTEAFF.

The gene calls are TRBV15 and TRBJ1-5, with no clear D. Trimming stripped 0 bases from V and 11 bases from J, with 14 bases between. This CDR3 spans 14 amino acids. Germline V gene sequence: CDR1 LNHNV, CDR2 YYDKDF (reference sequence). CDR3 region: CATSRDLSARTQHF. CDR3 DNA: TGTGCCACCAGCAGAGATCTAAGCGCGAGGACCCAGCATTTT.

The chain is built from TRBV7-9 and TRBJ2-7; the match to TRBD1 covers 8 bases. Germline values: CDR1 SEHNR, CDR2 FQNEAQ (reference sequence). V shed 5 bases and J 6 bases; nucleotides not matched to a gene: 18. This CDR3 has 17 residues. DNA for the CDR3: TGTGCCAGCAGCCCTAAAACCCTTATAGACAGGGGCAGCGAGCAGTACTTC. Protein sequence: CASSPKTLIDRGSEQYF. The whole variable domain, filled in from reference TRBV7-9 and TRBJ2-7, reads DTGVSQNPRHKITKRGQNVTFRCDPISEHNRLYWYRQTLGQGPEFLTYFQNEAQLEKSRLLSDRFSAERPKGSFSTLEIQRTEQGDSAMYLCASSPKTLIDRGSEQYFGPGTRLTVT.

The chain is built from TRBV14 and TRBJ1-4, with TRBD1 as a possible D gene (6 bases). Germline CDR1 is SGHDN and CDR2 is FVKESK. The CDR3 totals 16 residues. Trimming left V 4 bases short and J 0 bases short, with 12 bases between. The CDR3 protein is CASSRLGAATNEKLFF. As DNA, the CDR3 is TGTGCCAGCAGCCGTCTGGGGGCCGCAACTAATGAAAAACTGTTTTTT.

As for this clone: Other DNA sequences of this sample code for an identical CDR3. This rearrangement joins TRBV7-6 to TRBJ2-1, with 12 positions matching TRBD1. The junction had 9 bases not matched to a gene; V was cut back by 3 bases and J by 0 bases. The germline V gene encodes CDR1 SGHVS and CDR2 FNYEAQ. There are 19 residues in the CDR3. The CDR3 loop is CASSLRGQGAISSYNEQFF. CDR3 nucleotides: TGTGCCAGCAGCTTGCGGGGACAGGGGGCGATTAGCTCCTACAATGAGCAGTTCTTC.

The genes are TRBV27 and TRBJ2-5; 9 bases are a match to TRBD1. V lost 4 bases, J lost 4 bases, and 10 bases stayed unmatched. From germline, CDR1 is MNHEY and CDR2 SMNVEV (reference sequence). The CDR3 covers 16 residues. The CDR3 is CASSSSGTGRSETQYF. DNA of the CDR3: TGTGCCAGCAGTTCCTCCGGGACAGGGCGTTCAGAGACCCAGTACTTC.

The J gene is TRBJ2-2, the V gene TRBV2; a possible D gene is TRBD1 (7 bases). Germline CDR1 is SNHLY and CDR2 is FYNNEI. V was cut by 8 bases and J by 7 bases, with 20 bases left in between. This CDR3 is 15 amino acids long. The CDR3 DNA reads TGTGCCAGCTTCGCCCCAGGGGGAGGCAGCGGGGAGCTGTTTTTT. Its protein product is CASFAPGGGSGELFF.

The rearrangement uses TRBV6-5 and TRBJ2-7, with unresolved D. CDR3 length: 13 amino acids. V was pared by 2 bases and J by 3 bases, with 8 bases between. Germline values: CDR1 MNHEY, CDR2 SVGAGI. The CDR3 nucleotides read TGTGCCAGCAGTTACACCGGGTTCTACGAGCAGTACTTC. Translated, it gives CASSYTGFYEQYF.

CDR3 residues: CASSLWGSGGSYEQYF. For the CDR3, the DNA is TGTGCCAGCAGTTTATGGGGTAGCGGGGGGTCCTACGAGCAGTACTTC. The rearrangement joins TRBV27 to TRBJ2-7, with 10 nucleotides matching TRBD2. V was pared by 1 base and J by 1 base, with 4 bases of the junction left unmatched. Germline V gene lookup returns CDR1 MNHEY and CDR2 SMNVEV (reference sequence). CDR3 length: 16 amino acids.

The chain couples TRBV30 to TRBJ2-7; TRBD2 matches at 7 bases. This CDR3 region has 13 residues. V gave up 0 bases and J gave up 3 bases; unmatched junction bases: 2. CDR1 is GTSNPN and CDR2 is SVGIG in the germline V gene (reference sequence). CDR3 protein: CAWSVAGNYEQYF. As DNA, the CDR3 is TGTGCCTGGAGTGTAGCGGGGAACTACGAGCAGTACTTC.